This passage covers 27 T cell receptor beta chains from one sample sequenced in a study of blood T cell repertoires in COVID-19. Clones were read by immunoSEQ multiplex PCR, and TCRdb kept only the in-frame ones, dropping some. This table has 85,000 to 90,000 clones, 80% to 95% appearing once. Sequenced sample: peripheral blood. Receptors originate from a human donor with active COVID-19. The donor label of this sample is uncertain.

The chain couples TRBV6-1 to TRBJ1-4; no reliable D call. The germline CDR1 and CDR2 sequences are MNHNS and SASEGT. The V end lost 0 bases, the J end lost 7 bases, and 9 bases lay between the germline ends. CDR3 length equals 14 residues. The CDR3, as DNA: TGTGCCAGCAGTGAAGCAACACAGCCTGAAAAACTGTTTTTT. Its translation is CASSEATQPEKLFF.

CDR3 in amino acids: CASSSPGLSGNTIYF. CDR3 DNA sequence: TGTGCCAGCAGTTCGCCCGGGTTATCTGGAAACACCATATATTTT. The J gene is TRBJ1-3, the V gene TRBV28; no clear D gene. V lost 4 bases, J lost 1 base, and 11 bases lay in between. Germline assignment: CDR1 MDHEN and CDR2 SYDVKM. The CDR3 is 15 amino acids. The whole variable domain, filled in from reference TRBV28 and TRBJ1-3, reads DVKVTQSSRYLVKRTGEKVFLECVQDMDHENMFWYRQDPGLGLRLIYFSYDVKMKEKGDIPEGYSVSREKKERFSLILESASTNQTSMYLCASSSPGLSGNTIYFGEGSWLTVV.

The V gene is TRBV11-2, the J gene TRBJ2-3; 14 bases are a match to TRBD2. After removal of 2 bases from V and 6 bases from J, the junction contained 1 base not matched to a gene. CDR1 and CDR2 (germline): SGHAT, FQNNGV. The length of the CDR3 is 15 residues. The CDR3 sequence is CASSLRLAGGDTQYF. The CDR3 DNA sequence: TGTGCCAGCAGCTTAAGACTAGCGGGGGGGGATACGCAGTATTTT.

CDR3 residues: CASSFLQATGELFF. The DNA of the CDR3 is TGTGCCAGCAGTTTCCTCCAGGCCACCGGGGAGCTGTTTTTT. The chain uses TRBV28 and TRBJ2-2; D not resolved. The length of the CDR3 is 14 residues. V shed 3 bases and J shed 4 bases, with 9 bases lying between them. Germline loops: CDR1 MDHEN, CDR2 SYDVKM.

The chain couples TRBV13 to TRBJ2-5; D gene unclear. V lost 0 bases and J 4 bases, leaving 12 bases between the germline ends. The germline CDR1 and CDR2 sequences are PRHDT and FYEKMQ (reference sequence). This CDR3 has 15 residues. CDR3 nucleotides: TGTGCCAGCAGCTTAGGAAGGAGAGAAGTAGAGACCCAGTACTTC. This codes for CASSLGRREVETQYF.

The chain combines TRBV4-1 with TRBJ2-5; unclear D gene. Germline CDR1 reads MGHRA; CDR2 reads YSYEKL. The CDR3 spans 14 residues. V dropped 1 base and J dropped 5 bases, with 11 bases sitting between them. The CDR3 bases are TGCGCCAGCAGCCAAGTAAGAGGATGGGAGACCCAGTACTTC. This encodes CASSQVRGWETQYF.

CDR3: CASSTHAQGSGNTIYF. In DNA, the CDR3 is TGTGCCAGCAGCACCCACGCCCAGGGAAGTGGAAACACCATATATTTT. The chain is built from TRBV7-3 and TRBJ1-3, with a possible D match to TRBD1 (5 bases). The CDR3 contains 16 residues. The germline V and J ends were trimmed by 5 bases and 3 bases, with 17 bases remaining between them. Germline V gene lookup returns CDR1 SGHTA and CDR2 FQGTGA.

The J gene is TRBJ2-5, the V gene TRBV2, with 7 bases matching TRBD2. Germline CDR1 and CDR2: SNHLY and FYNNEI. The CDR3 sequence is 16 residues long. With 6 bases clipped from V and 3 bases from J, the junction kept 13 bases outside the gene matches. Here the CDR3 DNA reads TGTGCCAGCAGCGACCCCCGGGCGGGGGATAAAGAGACCCAGTACTTC. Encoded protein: CASSDPRAGDKETQYF. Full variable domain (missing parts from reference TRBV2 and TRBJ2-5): EPEVTQTPSHQVTQMGQEVILRCVPISNHLYFYWYRQILGQKVEFLVSFYNNEISEKSEIFDDQFSVERPDGSNFTLKIRSTKLEDSAMYFCASSDPRAGDKETQYFGPGTRLLVL.

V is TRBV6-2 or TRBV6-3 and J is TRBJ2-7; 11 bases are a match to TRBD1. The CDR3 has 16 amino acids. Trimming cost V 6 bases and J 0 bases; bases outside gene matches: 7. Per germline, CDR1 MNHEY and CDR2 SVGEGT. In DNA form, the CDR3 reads TGTGCCAGCAGCCGAGCGGGACAGGGGGACTCCTACGAGCAGTACTTC. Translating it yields CASSRAGQGDSYEQYF.

The CDR3: CASSEQGAYNEQFF. The CDR3 DNA is TGTGCCAGCAGTGAACAGGGCGCCTACAATGAGCAGTTCTTC. V is TRBV2 and J is TRBJ2-1; tentative D call: TRBD1 (5 bases). This CDR3 spans 14 amino acids. Germline CDR1 SNHLY, CDR2 FYNNEI. V dropped 2 bases and J dropped 2 bases, with 7 bases sitting between them.

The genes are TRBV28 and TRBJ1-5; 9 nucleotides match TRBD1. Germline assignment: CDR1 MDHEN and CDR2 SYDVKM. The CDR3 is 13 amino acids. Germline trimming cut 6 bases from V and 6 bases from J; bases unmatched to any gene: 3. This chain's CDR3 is CASRDRGSQPQHF. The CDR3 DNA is TGTGCCAGCAGGGACAGGGGAAGTCAGCCCCAGCATTTT.

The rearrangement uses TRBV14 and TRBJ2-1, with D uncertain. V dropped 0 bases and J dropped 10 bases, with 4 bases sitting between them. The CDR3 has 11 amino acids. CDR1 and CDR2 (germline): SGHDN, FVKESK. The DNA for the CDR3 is TGTGCCAGCAGCCAAGAGCAGGAGCAGTTCTTC. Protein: CASSQEQEQFF.

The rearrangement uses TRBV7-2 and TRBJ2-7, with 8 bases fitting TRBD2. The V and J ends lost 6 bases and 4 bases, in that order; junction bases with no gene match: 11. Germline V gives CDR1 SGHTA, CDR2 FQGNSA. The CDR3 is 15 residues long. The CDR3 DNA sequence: TGTGCCAGCAGTTCATCACTAGCGGTCAAGTACGAGCAGTACTTC. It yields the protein CASSSSLAVKYEQYF.

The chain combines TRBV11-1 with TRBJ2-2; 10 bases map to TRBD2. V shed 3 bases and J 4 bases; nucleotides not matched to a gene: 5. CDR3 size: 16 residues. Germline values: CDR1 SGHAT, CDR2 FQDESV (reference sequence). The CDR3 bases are TGTGCCAGCAGCTTGGGCGAGCGGGGGGGCACCGGGGAGCTGTTTTTT. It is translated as CASSLGERGGTGELFF.

The CDR3 sequence is CASSPDRESTEAFF. The CDR3 nucleotides read TGTGCCAGCAGCCCGGACAGGGAGAGCACTGAAGCTTTCTTT. The V and J genes are TRBV5-6 and TRBJ1-1; 8 positions agree with TRBD1. Looked up from germline, CDR1 is SGHDT and CDR2 is YYEEEE. After removal of 4 bases from V and 4 bases from J, the junction contained 6 bases not matched to a gene. The CDR3 spans 14 residues.

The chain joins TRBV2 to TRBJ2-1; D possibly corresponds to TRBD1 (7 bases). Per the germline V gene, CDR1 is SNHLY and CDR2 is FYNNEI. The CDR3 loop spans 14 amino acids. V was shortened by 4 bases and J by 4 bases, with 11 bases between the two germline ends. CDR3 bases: TGTGCCAGCAGTGCAGGGGGGCAGTACAATGAGCAGTTCTTC. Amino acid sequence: CASSAGGQYNEQFF. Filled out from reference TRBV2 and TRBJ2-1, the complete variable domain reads EPEVTQTPSHQVTQMGQEVILRCVPISNHLYFYWYRQILGQKVEFLVSFYNNEISEKSEIFDDQFSVERPDGSNFTLKIRSTKLEDSAMYFCASSAGGQYNEQFFGPGTRLTVL.

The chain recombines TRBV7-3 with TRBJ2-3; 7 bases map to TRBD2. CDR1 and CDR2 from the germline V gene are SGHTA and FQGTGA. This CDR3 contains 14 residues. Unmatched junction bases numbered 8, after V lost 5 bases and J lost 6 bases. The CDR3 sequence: CASSLSGGSDTQYF. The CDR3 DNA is TGTGCCAGCAGCCTCTCGGGGGGATCCGATACGCAGTATTTT.

CDR3 bases: TGTGCCAGCAATTCTCGGACAGGGGGCCACGAGCAGTACTTC. Amino acid sequence: CASNSRTGGHEQYF. This rearrangement joins TRBV27 to TRBJ2-7, with 11 bases lining up with TRBD1. CDR1 MNHEY and CDR2 SMNVEV come from the germline V gene (reference sequence). V gave up 7 bases and J gave up 5 bases; unmatched junction bases: 7. This CDR3 region has 14 residues.

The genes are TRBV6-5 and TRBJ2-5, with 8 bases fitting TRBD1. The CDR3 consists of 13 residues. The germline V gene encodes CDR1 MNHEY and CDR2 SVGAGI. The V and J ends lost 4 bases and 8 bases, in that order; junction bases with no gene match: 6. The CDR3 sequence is CASSFNRGDTQYF. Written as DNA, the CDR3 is TGTGCCAGCAGTTTCAACAGGGGGGACACCCAGTACTTC.

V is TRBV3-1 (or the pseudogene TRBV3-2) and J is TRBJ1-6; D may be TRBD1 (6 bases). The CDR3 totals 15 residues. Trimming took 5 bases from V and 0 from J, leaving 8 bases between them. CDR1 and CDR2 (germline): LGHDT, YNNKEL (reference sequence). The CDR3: CASSGGASYNSPLHF. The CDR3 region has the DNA TGTGCCAGCAGCGGGGGGGCCTCCTATAATTCACCCCTCCACTTT.

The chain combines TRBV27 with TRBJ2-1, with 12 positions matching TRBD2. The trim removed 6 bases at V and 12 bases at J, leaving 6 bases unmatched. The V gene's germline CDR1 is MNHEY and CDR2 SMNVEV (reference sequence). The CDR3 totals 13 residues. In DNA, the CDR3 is TGTGCCAGCAGCGCTAGCGGGGGGGCCTGGCAGTTCTTC. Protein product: CASSASGGAWQFF.

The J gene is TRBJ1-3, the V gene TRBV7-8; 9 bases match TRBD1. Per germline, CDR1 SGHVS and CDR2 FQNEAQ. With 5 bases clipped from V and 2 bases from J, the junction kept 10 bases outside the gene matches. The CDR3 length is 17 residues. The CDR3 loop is CASSIRLTGGTGNTIYF. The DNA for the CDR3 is TGTGCCAGCAGCATCCGGTTGACAGGGGGGACTGGAAACACCATATATTTT.

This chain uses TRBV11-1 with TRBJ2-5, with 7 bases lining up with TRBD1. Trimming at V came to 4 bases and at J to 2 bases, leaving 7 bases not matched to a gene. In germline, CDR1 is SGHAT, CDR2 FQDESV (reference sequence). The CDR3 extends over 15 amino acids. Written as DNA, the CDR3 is TGTGCCAGCAGCTCGCCGGGACAGCTACAAGAGACCCAGTACTTC. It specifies CASSSPGQLQETQYF.

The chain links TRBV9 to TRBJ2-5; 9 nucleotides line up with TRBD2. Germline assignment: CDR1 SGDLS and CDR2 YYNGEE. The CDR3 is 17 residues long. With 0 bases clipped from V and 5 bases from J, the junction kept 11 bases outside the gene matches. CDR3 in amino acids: CASSVEAGGPPLETQYF. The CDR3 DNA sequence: TGTGCCAGCAGCGTAGAAGCGGGGGGTCCCCCTCTGGAGACCCAGTACTTC.

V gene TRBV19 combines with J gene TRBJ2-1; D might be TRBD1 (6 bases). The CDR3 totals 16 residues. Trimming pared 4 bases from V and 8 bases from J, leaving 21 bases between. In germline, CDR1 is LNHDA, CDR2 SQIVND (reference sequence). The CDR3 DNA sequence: TGTGCCAGTAGTAGCCCTGGGGGCTCTAATAGACATGAGCAGTTCTTC. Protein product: CASSSPGGSNRHEQFF.

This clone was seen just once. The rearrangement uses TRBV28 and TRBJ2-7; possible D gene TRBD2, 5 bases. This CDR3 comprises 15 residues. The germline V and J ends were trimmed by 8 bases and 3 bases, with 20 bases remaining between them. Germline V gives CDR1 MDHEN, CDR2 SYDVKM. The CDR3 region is CASQLEGLGSYEQYF. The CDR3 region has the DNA TGTGCCAGCCAACTGGAAGGATTGGGGAGCTACGAGCAGTACTTC. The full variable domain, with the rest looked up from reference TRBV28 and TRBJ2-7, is DVKVTQSSRYLVKRTGEKVFLECVQDMDHENMFWYRQDPGLGLRLIYFSYDVKMKEKGDIPEGYSVSREKKERFSLILESASTNQTSMYLCASQLEGLGSYEQYFGPGTRLTVT.

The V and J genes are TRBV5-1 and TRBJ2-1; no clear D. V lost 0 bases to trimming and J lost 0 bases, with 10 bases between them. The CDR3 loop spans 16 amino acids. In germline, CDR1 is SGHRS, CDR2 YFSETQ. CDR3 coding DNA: TGCGCCAGCAGCTTGGCCGCTCCGAGCTCCTACAATGAGCAGTTCTTC. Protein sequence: CASSLAAPSSYNEQFF.